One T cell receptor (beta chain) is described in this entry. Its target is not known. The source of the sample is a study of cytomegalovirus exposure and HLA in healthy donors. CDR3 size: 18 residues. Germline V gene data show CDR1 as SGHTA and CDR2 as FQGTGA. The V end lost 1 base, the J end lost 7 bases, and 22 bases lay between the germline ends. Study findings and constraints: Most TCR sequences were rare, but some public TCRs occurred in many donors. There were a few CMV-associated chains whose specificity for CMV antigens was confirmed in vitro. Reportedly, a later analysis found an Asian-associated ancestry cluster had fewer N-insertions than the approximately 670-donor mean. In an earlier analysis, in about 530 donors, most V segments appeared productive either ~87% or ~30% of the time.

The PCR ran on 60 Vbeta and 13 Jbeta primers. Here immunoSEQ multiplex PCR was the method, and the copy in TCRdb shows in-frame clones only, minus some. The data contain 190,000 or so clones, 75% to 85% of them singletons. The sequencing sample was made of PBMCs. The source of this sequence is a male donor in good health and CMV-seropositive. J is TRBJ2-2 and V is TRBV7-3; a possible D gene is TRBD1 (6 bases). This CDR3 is CASSLRGPSAIESGELFF. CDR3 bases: TGTGCCAGCAGCTTAAGGGGGCCAAGTGCGATTGAAAGCGGGGAGCTGTTTTTT.